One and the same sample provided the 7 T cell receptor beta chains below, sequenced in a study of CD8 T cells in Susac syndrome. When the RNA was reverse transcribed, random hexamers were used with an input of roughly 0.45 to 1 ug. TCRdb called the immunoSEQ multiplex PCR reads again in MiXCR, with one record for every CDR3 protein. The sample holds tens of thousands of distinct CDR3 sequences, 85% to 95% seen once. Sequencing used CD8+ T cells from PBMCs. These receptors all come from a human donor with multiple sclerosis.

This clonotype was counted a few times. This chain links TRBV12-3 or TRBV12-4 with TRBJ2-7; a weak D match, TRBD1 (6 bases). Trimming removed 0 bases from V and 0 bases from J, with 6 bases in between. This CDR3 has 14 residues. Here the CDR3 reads CASSLAGASYEQYF. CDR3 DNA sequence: TGTGCCAGCAGTTTAGCGGGGGCCTCCTACGAGCAGTACTTC.

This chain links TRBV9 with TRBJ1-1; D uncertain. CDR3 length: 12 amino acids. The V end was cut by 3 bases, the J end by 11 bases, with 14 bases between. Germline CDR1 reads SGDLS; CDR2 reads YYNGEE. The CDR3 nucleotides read TGTGCCAGCAGCGCCGTGCCCGCCGGGGCTTTCTTT. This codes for CASSAVPAGAFF.

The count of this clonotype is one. The CDR3 sequence: CSVITGTDSTEQYF. The CDR3 bases are TGCTCAGTGATAACAGGGACAGACTCAACCGAGCAGTACTTC. This sequence joins TRBV29-1 and TRBJ2-7, with TRBD1 matching 7 bases. The V gene's germline CDR1 is SQVTM and CDR2 ANQGSEA. This CDR3 is built from 14 residues.

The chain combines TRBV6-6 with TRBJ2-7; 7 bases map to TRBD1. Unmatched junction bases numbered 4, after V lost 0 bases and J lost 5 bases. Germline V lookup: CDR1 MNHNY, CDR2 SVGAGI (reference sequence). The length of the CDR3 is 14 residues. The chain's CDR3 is CASSYSAQGDEQYF. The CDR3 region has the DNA TGTGCCAGCAGTTACTCCGCCCAGGGGGACGAGCAGTACTTC.

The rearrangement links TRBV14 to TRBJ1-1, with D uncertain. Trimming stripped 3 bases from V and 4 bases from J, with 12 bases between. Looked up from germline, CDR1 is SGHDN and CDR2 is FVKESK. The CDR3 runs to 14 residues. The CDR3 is CASSQRWGGTEAFF. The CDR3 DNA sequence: TGTGCCAGCAGCCAGCGTTGGGGTGGCACTGAAGCTTTCTTT.

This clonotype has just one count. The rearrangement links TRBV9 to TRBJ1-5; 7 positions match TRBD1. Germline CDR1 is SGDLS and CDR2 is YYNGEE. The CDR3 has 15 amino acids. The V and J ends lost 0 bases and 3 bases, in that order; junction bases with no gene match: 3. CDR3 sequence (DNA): TGTGCCAGCAGCGTAGGGACAGGAGACAATCAGCCCCAGCATTTT. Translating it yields CASSVGTGDNQPQHF.

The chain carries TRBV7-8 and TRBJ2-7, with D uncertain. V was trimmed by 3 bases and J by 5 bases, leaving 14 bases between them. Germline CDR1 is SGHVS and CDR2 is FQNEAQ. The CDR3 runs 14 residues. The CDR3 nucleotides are TGTGCCAGCAGCTTCCTAAGGGTAGGAAACGAGCAGTACTTC. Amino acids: CASSFLRVGNEQYF. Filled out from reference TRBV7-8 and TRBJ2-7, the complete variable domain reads GAGVSQSPRYKVAKRGQDVALRCDPISGHVSLFWYQQALGQGPEFLTYFQNEAQLDKSGLPSDRFFAERPEGSVSTLKIQRTQQEDSAVYLCASSFLRVGNEQYFGPGTRLTVT.